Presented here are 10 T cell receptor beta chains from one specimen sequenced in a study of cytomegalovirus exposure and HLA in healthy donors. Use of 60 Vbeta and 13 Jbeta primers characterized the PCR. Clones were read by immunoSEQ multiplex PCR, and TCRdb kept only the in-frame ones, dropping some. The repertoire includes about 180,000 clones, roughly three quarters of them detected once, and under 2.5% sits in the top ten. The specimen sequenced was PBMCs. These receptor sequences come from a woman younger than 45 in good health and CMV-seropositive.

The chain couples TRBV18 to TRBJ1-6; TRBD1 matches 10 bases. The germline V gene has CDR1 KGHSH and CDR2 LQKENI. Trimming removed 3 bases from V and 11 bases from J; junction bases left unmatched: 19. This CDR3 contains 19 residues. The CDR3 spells CASSPSRAPRGTGVTPLHF. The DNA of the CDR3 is TGTGCCAGCTCACCCTCTCGGGCGCCACGGGGGACAGGGGTAACACCCCTCCACTTT.

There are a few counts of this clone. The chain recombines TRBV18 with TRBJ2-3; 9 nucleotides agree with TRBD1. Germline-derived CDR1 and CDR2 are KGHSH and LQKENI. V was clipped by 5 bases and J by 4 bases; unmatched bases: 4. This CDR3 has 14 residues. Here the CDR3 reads CASSSRTGADTQYF. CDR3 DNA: TGTGCCAGCTCATCTAGGACAGGGGCAGATACGCAGTATTTT.

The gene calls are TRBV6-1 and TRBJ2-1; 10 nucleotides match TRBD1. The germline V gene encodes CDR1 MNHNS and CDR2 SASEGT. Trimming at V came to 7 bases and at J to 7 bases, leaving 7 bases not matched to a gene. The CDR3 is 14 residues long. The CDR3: CASKWDRGRNEQFF. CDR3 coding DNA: TGTGCCAGCAAGTGGGACAGGGGAAGGAATGAGCAGTTCTTC.

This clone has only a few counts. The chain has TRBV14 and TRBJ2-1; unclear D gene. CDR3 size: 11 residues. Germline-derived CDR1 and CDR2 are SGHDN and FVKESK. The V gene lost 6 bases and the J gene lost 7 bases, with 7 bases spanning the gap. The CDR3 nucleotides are TGTGCCAGCAGTCACTATAATGAGCAGTTCTTC. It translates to CASSHYNEQFF.

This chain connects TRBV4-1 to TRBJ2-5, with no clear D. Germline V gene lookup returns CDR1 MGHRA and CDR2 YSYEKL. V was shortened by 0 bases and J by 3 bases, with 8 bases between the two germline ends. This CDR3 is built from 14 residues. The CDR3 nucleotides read TGCGCCAGCAGCCAAGATCCAGAAAAAGAGACCCAGTACTTC. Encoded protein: CASSQDPEKETQYF.

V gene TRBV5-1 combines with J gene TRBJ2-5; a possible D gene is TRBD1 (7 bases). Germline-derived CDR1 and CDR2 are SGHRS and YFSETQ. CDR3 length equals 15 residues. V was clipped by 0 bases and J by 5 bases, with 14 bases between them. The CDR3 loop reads CASSLGQGGGETQYF. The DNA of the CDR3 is TGCGCCAGCAGCTTGGGACAGGGAGGAGGTGAGACCCAGTACTTC.

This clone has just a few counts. Here the CDR3 DNA reads TGTGCCAGCAGCTTAACTGCGGGGGGGTCCCCAGATACGCAGTATTTT. Its protein product is CASSLTAGGSPDTQYF. The rearrangement links TRBV7-2 to TRBJ2-3; 9 nucleotides line up with TRBD2. The CDR3 consists of 16 residues. The germline V gene encodes CDR1 SGHTA and CDR2 FQGNSA. After removal of 2 bases from V and 4 bases from J, the junction contained 7 bases not matched to a gene.

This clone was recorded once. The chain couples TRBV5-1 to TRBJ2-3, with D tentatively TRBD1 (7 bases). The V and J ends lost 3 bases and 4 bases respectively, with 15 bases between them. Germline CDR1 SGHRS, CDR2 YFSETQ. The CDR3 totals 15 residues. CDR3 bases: TGCGCCAGCAGCTCCAGGGGGGCGGTCGCAGATACGCAGTATTTT. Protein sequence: CASSSRGAVADTQYF.

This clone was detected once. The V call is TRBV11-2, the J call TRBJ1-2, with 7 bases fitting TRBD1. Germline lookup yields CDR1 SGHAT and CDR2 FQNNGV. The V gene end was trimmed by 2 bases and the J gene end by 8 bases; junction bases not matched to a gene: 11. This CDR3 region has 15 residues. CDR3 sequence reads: CASSLSPQGMRGYTF. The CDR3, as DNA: TGTGCCAGCAGCTTAAGCCCACAGGGGATGAGGGGCTACACCTTC.

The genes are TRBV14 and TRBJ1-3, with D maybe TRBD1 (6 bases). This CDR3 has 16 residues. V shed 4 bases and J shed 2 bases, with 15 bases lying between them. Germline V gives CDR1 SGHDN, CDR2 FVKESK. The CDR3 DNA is TGTGCCAGCAGCCTTGACAGGTTTGCCACTGGAAACACCATATATTTT. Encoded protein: CASSLDRFATGNTIYF.